The present T cell receptor (beta chain) was sequenced within a study of shared clonotypes between healthy human individuals (dated by TCRdb to 2020 to 2022). About the study as a whole: A couple of women and three men aged 18 to 49 years were included in the cohort. For each donor, three plates each were used for CD4 naive and CD4 memory, two plates were used for CD8 naive, and one plate was used for CD8 memory. The study deeply sequenced blood TCR repertoires of about 5 healthy adults to estimate repertoire size and the extent of clonotype sharing between individuals. Libraries were prepared and TCR repertoires were sequenced by different laboratories using diverse techniques, in order to increase sequencing depth and limit assay-specific biases. Per donor, leukapheresis produced somewhere between about 0.8 and 9 billion PBMCs. Paper-wide results and their limitations: Sharing across a few donors was observed for approximately 5% of naive CD4, around 3.5% of naive CD8, over 2% of memory CD4, and less than 0.45% of memory CD8 clonotypes. Even with the large sequencing depth, rarefaction of the sorted-subset datasets indicated that sequencing was incomplete. Pairwise subsampling indicated that sequencing depth was expected to affect the degree of clonotype sharing among donors. Compared with non-shared clonotypes, the clonotypes found in all four sorted-subset donors had higher generation probabilities. The genetic and exposure-history diversity represented was limited by the small number of donors. Sampling was limited to blood, and TCR repertoires in tissue likely differ from TCR repertoires in blood. Naive subsets generally had larger estimated clonotype richness than memory subsets.

TCR CDR3 regions were amplified from genomic DNA by multiplex PCR using the deep immunoSEQ assay. Extracted genomic DNA from each cell subset was spread evenly across all wells of several immunoSEQ 96-well plates, with each plate serving as a replicate. For sorted subsets, about 200 ng genomic DNA, equal to 30,000 to 35,000 T cell genomes, was loaded into each replicate PCR. Purified libraries were measured with a Qubit 3.0 fluorometer, size-checked on a Bioanalyzer 2100, and measured again with the KAPA Library Quantification kit. Each immunoSEQ 96-well plate was sequenced on its own single-read 150-cycle Illumina NextSeq 550 flow cell. The authors processed their data as follows. Because the immunoSEQ output included only junctional sequences and no quality scores, the filtering could not be the same as the filtering used for full-length reads. To assign V/J genes and CDR3, sequences were annotated against IMGT germline references using PyIR, a Python wrapper for IgBLAST v1.9. Reads were filtered out if the reads had weak V/J assignments (E-value above 1e-6), no CDR3, stop codons, out-of-frame junctions, or ambiguous translated residues. V3J clonotypes were defined as sequences sharing the same inferred V gene, J gene, and CDR3 amino acid sequence. Percentage overlap between repertoires was calculated by dividing the number of shared unique clonotypes by the size of the smaller repertoire. Repertoire richness was assessed with RTK rarefaction, the Chao1 estimator, and Recon v2.1 estimates of unobserved clonotypes. Generation probabilities for all TCRbeta clonotypes obtained by the gDNA method from a handful of donors were computed using OLGA. Drawn from immuneACCESS, this table holds only the in-frame rearrangements with V and J called that TCRdb kept. Clones are partly lost; checked studies trace under half to an unresolved V gene and leave the rest unexplained. V, J and clone size are taken as reported in that table, and D and trimming were inferred from the DNA itself. The sample table shows nearly 2 million clones, and about 95% are seen once. The top ten clones comprise roughly 1% of the sample.

V is cut by 4 bases and J by 3 bases, and the space between the germline ends is 7 bases. Looking up the germline V gene (reference sequence) yields CDR1 LNHDA and CDR2 SQIVND. Including cysteine and phenylalanine, the CDR3 has 13 amino acids. Solely the CDR3 DNA is kept, with 39 bases framed from the first base. Comments on this clone: Its cognate antigen has yet to be identified. Within one base of it there is no much larger clone, and no base qualities were kept.

CD8 naive samples were CD45RO-negative cells positively selected for CCR7, giving a CD45RA+CCR7+ population that excluded TemRA cells. Healthy HIV-negative adults with no recently reported acute infections or vaccinations were included as donors. Every donor was a Caucasian adult living in Nashville, Tennessee, USA. Blood was obtained by leukapheresis, after which PBMCs were separated by Ficoll-Histopaque density gradient centrifugation and cryopreserved in liquid nitrogen vapor phase. Analytical flow cytometry was used to check the purity and quantity of every magnetically sorted T cell population. Genomic DNA was isolated from each sorted fraction and quantified by UV absorbance on a Nanodrop 2000c.

Sequenced input: naive CD8+ T cells sorted from blood. The cell subset or site label for this specimen denotes: CD45RA+CCR7+. This sequence originates from a man aged 18-30 years in good health. Recombination connected TRBV19 to TRBJ2-1; too little of a D gene remains to name it. Read as DNA, the sequence is TGTGCCAGTAGTACTAGGATCTACAATGAGCAGTTCTTC. Its protein reads: CASSTRIYNEQFF. The full variable domain, completed from the reference TRBV19 and TRBJ2-1 proteins outside the CDR3, reads DGGITQSPKYLFRKEGQNVTLSCEQNLNHDAMYWYRQDPGQGLRLIYYSQIVNDFQKGDIAEGYSVSREKKESFPLTVTSAQKNPTAFYLCASSTRIYNEQFFGPGTRLTVL.